The clone carrying this T cell receptor beta chain was counted a few times. This entry is derived from a study of identical twins. TCRdb re-derived calls from the 5' RACE reads in MiXCR, one entry per CDR3 protein. Of hundreds of thousands of distinct CDR3 sequences listed, 20% to 25% are singletons. The V and J ends lost 8 bases and 0 bases respectively, with 17 bases between them. CDR1 is MGHDK and CDR2 is SYGVNS in the germline V gene. The CDR3 loop spans 17 amino acids. The same data also contributed to another study, on T cells expressing NK-cell markers.

The clonotype was recovered from a woman younger than 35 in good health. The chain joins TRBV25-1 to TRBJ2-6; no firm D call. Sequencing was carried out using PBMCs. This CDR3 is CASAFPEGVSGANVLTF. As DNA, the CDR3 is TGTGCCAGCGCCTTCCCAGAAGGAGTCTCTGGGGCCAACGTCCTGACTTTC.